The 7 T cell receptor beta chains below were found in one sample sequenced in a study of blood T cell repertoires in COVID-19. Libraries were prepared by immunoSEQ multiplex PCR; TCRdb keeps only in-frame clonotypes and omits some of them. The table lists around 130,000 clones, just over 75% of them singletons. The specimen sequenced was peripheral blood. All receptors come from a human donor in a cohort sampled during active COVID-19.

The chain combines TRBV18 with TRBJ1-2, with TRBD1 matching over 8 bases. The length of the CDR3 is 14 residues. The junction had 6 bases not matched to a gene; V was cut back by 1 base and J by 8 bases. The germline V gene encodes CDR1 KGHSH and CDR2 LQKENI. The DNA of the CDR3 is TGTGCCAGCTCACCACAAGGACAGGGAGGCGGCTACACCTTC. Its protein product is CASSPQGQGGGYTF. Looking up the rest from reference TRBV18 and TRBJ1-2 gives the full variable domain: NAGVMQNPRHLVRRRGQEARLRCSPMKGHSHVYWYRQLPEEGLKFMVYLQKENIIDESGMPKERFSAEFPKEGPSILRIQQVVRGDSAAYFCASSPQGQGGGYTFGSGTRLTVV.

The chain couples TRBV30 to TRBJ1-1, with D unresolved. The CDR3 contains 11 residues. Trimming took 4 bases from V and 7 from J, leaving 10 bases between them. Germline V CDR1 and CDR2: GTSNPN, SVGIG (reference sequence). The CDR3 loop reads CAWIQRIEAFF. CDR3 bases: TGTGCCTGGATACAACGAATTGAAGCTTTCTTT. Looking up the rest from reference TRBV30 and TRBJ1-1 gives the full variable domain: SQTIHQWPATLVQPVGSPLSLECTVEGTSNPNLYWYRQAAGRGLQLLFYSVGIGQISSEVPQNLSASRPQDRQFILSSKKLLLSDSGFYLCAWIQRIEAFFGQGTRLTVV.

This clone showed up just a few times. The gene calls are TRBV11-2 and TRBJ2-3; 10 nucleotides match TRBD2. The CDR3 loop spans 18 amino acids. Germline V CDR1 and CDR2: SGHAT, FQNNGV. V shed 2 bases, J shed 2 bases, and the junction held 10 bases outside the gene matches. Here the CDR3 reads CASSLRPGLAVSTDTQYF. The CDR3 DNA follows: TGTGCCAGCAGCTTACGCCCCGGACTAGCGGTGTCCACAGATACGCAGTATTTT.

The genes are TRBV4-2 and TRBJ2-5, with D possibly being TRBD2 (6 bases). The germline V gene encodes CDR1 LGHNA and CDR2 YNFKEQ. The V gene lost 4 bases and the J gene lost 2 bases, with 17 bases spanning the gap. This CDR3 is 16 amino acids long. In DNA form, the CDR3 reads TGTGCCAGCAGCCGTTCCGGGACTGGCGAGCAAGAGACCCAGTACTTC. The encoded protein is CASSRSGTGEQETQYF.

The genes are TRBV27 and TRBJ2-3, with D possibly being TRBD2 (6 bases). Trimming shortened V by 7 bases and J by 2 bases, and 22 bases separated the two germline ends. CDR3 length equals 17 residues. Germline loops: CDR1 MNHEY, CDR2 SMNVEV (reference sequence). CDR3 protein: CASTTFQAGLHTDTQYF. CDR3 coding DNA: TGTGCCAGCACAACCTTCCAGGCGGGGTTACACACAGATACGCAGTATTTT.

A single count supports this clone. V gene TRBV11-2 combines with J gene TRBJ1-5; perhaps TRBD1 as D (6 bases). This CDR3 region has 15 residues. CDR1 is SGHAT, CDR2 FQNNGV, per germline. Trimming left V 5 bases short and J 7 bases short, with 18 bases between. In DNA, the CDR3 is TGTGCCAGCAGCCTCTCAGGGACAACCCGGCAGCCCCAGCATTTT. Protein product: CASSLSGTTRQPQHF.

The chain joins TRBV5-4 to TRBJ1-6; D is perhaps TRBD1 (5 bases). This CDR3 is built from 12 residues. Trimming removed 0 bases from V and 11 bases from J, with 6 bases in between. The germline V gene has CDR1 SGHNT and CDR2 YYREEE (reference sequence). CDR3 in amino acids: CASSLGGAPLHF. DNA of the CDR3: TGTGCCAGCAGCTTGGGGGGGGCACCCCTCCACTTT.